Listed below are T cell receptor beta chains from one sample, sequenced in a study of cytomegalovirus exposure and HLA in healthy donors. Only in-frame clones appear in the TCRdb table, and some are missing; sequencing was by immunoSEQ multiplex PCR. The sample contains approximately 290,000 clones, about four fifths of which appear only once. Sample: PBMCs. These receptor sequences come from a girl aged 2 to 10 in good health and CMV-seronegative. The CDR3 runs from the conserved cysteine through the conserved F or W. A D gene is named only where the DNA matches it firmly. Where a row states a size, it is once, few, many or the class of an expanded clone; other rows omit it.

v_call: TRBV7-2; j_call: TRBJ1-2; clone_size: few; d_call: TRBD1; cdr3_aa: CASSLADRVKDGYTF; cdr3_nt: TGTGCCAGCAGCTTAGCGGACAGGGTAAAGGATGGCTACACCTTC
v_call: TRBV10-3; j_call: TRBJ1-1; clone_size: -; d_call: TRBD1; cdr3_aa: CAISDLNRGLTNTEAFF; cdr3_nt: TGTGCCATCAGTGATCTTAACAGGGGGCTAACGAACACTGAAGCTTTCTTT
v_call: TRBV7-6; j_call: TRBJ2-3; clone_size: -; d_call: -; cdr3_aa: CASSSGWAGYADTQYF; cdr3_nt: TGTGCCAGCAGCTCTGGCTGGGCGGGGTACGCAGATACGCAGTATTTT
v_call: TRBV2; j_call: TRBJ2-5; clone_size: -; d_call: TRBD1; cdr3_aa: CASSLDRGPSMETQYF; cdr3_nt: TGTGCCAGCAGTCTCGACAGGGGGCCTAGCATGGAGACCCAGTACTTC
v_call: TRBV19; j_call: TRBJ1-5; clone_size: -; d_call: -; cdr3_aa: CASSRGGSNQPQHF; cdr3_nt: TGTGCCAGTAGTAGGGGAGGCAGCAATCAGCCCCAGCATTTT
v_call: TRBV7-3; j_call: TRBJ2-2; clone_size: -; d_call: TRBD2; cdr3_aa: CASSLNLISGSSGELFF; cdr3_nt: TGTGCCAGCAGCTTAAATCTTATTAGCGGGAGCTCCGGGGAGCTGTTTTTT
v_call: TRBV27; j_call: TRBJ1-6; clone_size: -; d_call: -; cdr3_aa: CASSFDVTGLGLYSPLHF; cdr3_nt: TGTGCCAGCAGTTTCGACGTCACTGGGTTGGGCCTCTATTCACCCCTCCACTTT
v_call: TRBV7-9; j_call: TRBJ2-5; clone_size: -; d_call: -; cdr3_aa: CASGSPGKETQYF; cdr3_nt: TGTGCCAGCGGAAGTCCAGGGAAAGAGACCCAGTACTTC
v_call: TRBV7-8; j_call: TRBJ2-1; clone_size: -; d_call: TRBD2; cdr3_aa: CASSLSMRRPSGSHEQFF; cdr3_nt: TGTGCCAGCAGCTTATCCATGCGGAGGCCTAGCGGGAGTCATGAGCAGTTCTTC
v_call: TRBV27; j_call: TRBJ1-6; clone_size: -; d_call: -; cdr3_aa: CASSLQGNSPLHF; cdr3_nt: TGTGCCAGCAGTTTGCAGGGAAATTCACCCCTCCACTTT
v_call: TRBV5-1; j_call: TRBJ2-7; clone_size: -; d_call: TRBD2; cdr3_aa: CASSVFLADSSYEQYF; cdr3_nt: TGCGCCAGCAGCGTCTTCCTAGCGGATAGCTCCTACGAGCAGTACTTC
v_call: TRBV6-1; j_call: TRBJ2-2; clone_size: -; d_call: TRBD1; cdr3_aa: CASSDPAPGQVTNTGELFF; cdr3_nt: TGTGCCAGCAGTGACCCCGCCCCAGGACAGGTGACGAACACCGGGGAGCTGTTTTTT
v_call: TRBV14; j_call: TRBJ2-7; clone_size: -; d_call: -; cdr3_aa: CASSRDTGSYEQYF; cdr3_nt: TGTGCCAGCAGTCGGGACACAGGCTCCTACGAGCAGTACTTC
v_call: TRBV4-1; j_call: TRBJ2-7; clone_size: -; d_call: -; cdr3_aa: CASSQGGLYEQYF; cdr3_nt: TGCGCCAGCAGCCAAGGAGGCCTCTACGAGCAGTACTTC
v_call: TRBV5-1; j_call: TRBJ1-6; clone_size: once; d_call: -; cdr3_aa: CASSGGALNPPLHF; cdr3_nt: TGCGCCAGCAGTGGTGGGGCCCTAAATCCACCCCTCCACTTT
v_call: TRBV28; j_call: TRBJ1-2; clone_size: -; d_call: -; cdr3_aa: CASSFRGMRSYGYTF; cdr3_nt: TGTGCCAGCAGTTTCCGGGGAATGAGGAGCTATGGCTACACCTTC
v_call: TRBV5-1; j_call: TRBJ2-7; clone_size: -; d_call: -; cdr3_aa: CASSSGQLYEQYF; cdr3_nt: TGCGCCAGCAGCTCAGGACAGCTCTACGAGCAGTACTTC
v_call: TRBV7-2; j_call: TRBJ2-1; clone_size: -; d_call: TRBD2; cdr3_aa: CASSLASGRGQQFF; cdr3_nt: TGTGCCAGCAGCTTAGCCAGCGGGAGAGGGCAGCAGTTCTTC
v_call: TRBV18; j_call: TRBJ2-3; clone_size: -; d_call: -; cdr3_aa: CASSPHIPFQDTDTQYF; cdr3_nt: TGTGCCAGCTCACCACACATCCCTTTCCAAGATACAGATACGCAGTATTTT
v_call: TRBV7-8; j_call: TRBJ2-2; clone_size: -; d_call: -; cdr3_aa: CASRYPKDSNTGELFF; cdr3_nt: TGTGCCAGCAGATATCCGAAGGACAGTAACACCGGGGAGCTGTTTTTT
v_call: TRBV27; j_call: TRBJ1-2; clone_size: -; d_call: TRBD1; cdr3_aa: CASSTRQGLGYTF; cdr3_nt: TGTGCCAGCAGTACAAGACAGGGTCTGGGCTACACCTTC
v_call: TRBV19; j_call: TRBJ1-2; clone_size: -; d_call: -; cdr3_aa: CASSIGAPYYGYTF; cdr3_nt: TGTGCCAGTAGTATAGGGGCTCCTTACTATGGCTACACCTTC
v_call: TRBV7-3; j_call: TRBJ2-5; clone_size: -; d_call: -; cdr3_aa: CASSLSSQETQYF; cdr3_nt: TGTGCCAGCAGCTTATCTAGCCAAGAGACCCAGTACTTC
v_call: TRBV27; j_call: TRBJ1-3; clone_size: -; d_call: -; cdr3_aa: CASSSRGFSGNTIYF; cdr3_nt: TGTGCCAGCAGTTCCCGGGGATTCTCTGGAAACACCATATATTTT
v_call: TRBV20-1; j_call: TRBJ2-5; clone_size: -; d_call: -; cdr3_aa: CSASGQETQYF; cdr3_nt: TGCAGTGCTTCAGGGCAAGAGACCCAGTACTTC
v_call: TRBV6-5; j_call: TRBJ1-1; clone_size: -; d_call: -; cdr3_aa: CASSYFGAAEAFF; cdr3_nt: TGTGCCAGCAGTTACTTTGGGGCAGCTGAAGCTTTCTTT
v_call: TRBV2; j_call: TRBJ2-7; clone_size: -; d_call: -; cdr3_aa: CASNAPHPSEQYF; cdr3_nt: TGTGCCAGCAATGCGCCCCACCCATCCGAGCAGTACTTC